The 29 T cell receptor beta chains presented below share a single source sample, sequenced in a study of T cells in Graves' hyperthyroidism and ophthalmopathy. RNA transcripts provided the source from which TCR beta CDR3 regions were amplified. In the first-round RT-PCR of the TCR CDR3, the HTBI primer set was used. TCRdb analysed the multiplex PCR reads with MiXCR anew, one entry per CDR3 protein. The table lists hundreds of thousands of distinct CDR3 sequences, over 15% of them singletons. Sequences were obtained from blood. These receptor sequences come from a woman younger than 30 with Graves' hyperthyroidism.

In its sample, this clonotype was seen a few times. The chain has TRBV7-9 and TRBJ1-4; TRBD1 matches at 8 bases. The germline gives CDR1 SEHNR, CDR2 FQNEAQ (reference sequence). The CDR3 spans 17 residues. Trimming removed 5 bases from V and 8 bases from J; junction bases left unmatched: 16. The CDR3 nucleotides are TGTGCCAGCAGCCCCCAGCCAGGGGGCAGATCCAGAGAAAAACTGTTTTTT. It yields the protein CASSPQPGGRSREKLFF.

The table lists this clonotype with many counts. The chain uses TRBV12-3 or TRBV12-4 and TRBJ2-5, with a possible D match to TRBD2 (6 bases). Deletions cut 2 bases from V and 1 base from J, with 11 bases between. This CDR3 comprises 15 residues. The CDR3: CASSLTASAQETQYF. CDR3 nucleotides: TGTGCCAGCAGTTTAACGGCTAGCGCCCAAGAGACCCAGTACTTC.

This clonotype was seen many times. The rearrangement joins TRBV7-7 to TRBJ2-7; the D gene could be TRBD1 or TRBD2 (5 bases each). CDR3 length: 14 residues. V was pared by 1 base and J by 6 bases, with 13 bases between. Germline-derived CDR1 and CDR2 are SSHAT and FNYEAQ (reference sequence). DNA for the CDR3: TGTGCCAGCAGCTTAGGGGCCGGGACGGGCGAGCAGTACTTC. This encodes CASSLGAGTGEQYF. The full variable domain, its missing parts supplied by reference TRBV7-7 and TRBJ2-7, is GAGVSQSPRYKVTKRGQDVTLRCDPISSHATLYWYQQALGQGPEFLTYFNYEAQPDKSGLPSDRFSAERPEGSISTLTIQRTEQRDSAMYRCASSLGAGTGEQYFGPGTRLTVT.

This clonotype has ten or more counts. The chain employs TRBV7-2 and TRBJ2-7; D is uncertain. The CDR3 has 14 residues. Trimming shortened V by 10 bases and J by 3 bases, and 19 bases separated the two germline ends. Germline assignment: CDR1 SGHTA and CDR2 FQGNSA. The CDR3 nucleotides read TGTGCCACCCGCCGCCATGCAGAAGGCTACGAGCAGTACTTC. It is translated as CATRRHAEGYEQYF.

There are many counts of this clonotype. The chain couples TRBV7-9 to TRBJ1-5, with D possibly matching TRBD1 (5 bases). V gave up 5 bases and J gave up 6 bases, with 17 bases separating them. The CDR3 totals 15 residues. CDR1 is SEHNR and CDR2 is FQNEAQ in the germline V gene (reference sequence). The CDR3 DNA reads TGTGCCAGCAGCCCAGGGACCGCGTGGGGTCAGCCCCAGCATTTT. Translation gives CASSPGTAWGQPQHF.

The J gene is TRBJ2-3, the V gene TRBV5-1, with D possibly being TRBD2 (6 bases). Germline-derived CDR1 and CDR2 are SGHRS and YFSETQ. This CDR3 contains 15 residues. The V and J ends lost 7 bases and 1 base respectively, with 16 bases between them. The CDR3 sequence: CASAEGRAGTDTQYF. The CDR3 DNA reads TGCGCCAGCGCGGAGGGCAGGGCGGGCACAGATACGCAGTATTTT.

There are many counts of this clonotype. The chain couples TRBV6-1 to TRBJ1-1; unclear D gene. This CDR3 has 11 residues. Germline-derived CDR1 and CDR2 are MNHNS and SASEGT. Trimming removed 8 bases from V and 4 bases from J, with 8 bases in between. The CDR3, as DNA: TGTGCCAGCTCGGGAGTCACTGAAGCTTTCTTT. Protein product: CASSGVTEAFF.

This clonotype was counted between two and nine times. The rearrangement uses TRBV5-1 and TRBJ2-2; D remains ambiguous. V lost 1 base to trimming and J lost 7 bases, with 8 bases between them. Germline V gene data show CDR1 as SGHRS and CDR2 as YFSETQ. The CDR3 length is 13 residues. CDR3 residues: CASSLKAGGELFF. Here the CDR3 DNA reads TGCGCCAGCAGCTTGAAGGCTGGCGGGGAGCTGTTTTTT.

This clonotype was seen a handful of times. This rearrangement joins TRBV28 to TRBJ2-6; D uncertain. Germline V gene sequence: CDR1 MDHEN, CDR2 SYDVKM. This CDR3 spans 16 amino acids. V was pared by 4 bases and J by 1 base, with 11 bases between. CDR3 sequence: CASSSAARSGANVLTF. The CDR3, as DNA: TGTGCCAGCAGTTCGGCGGCGCGATCTGGGGCCAACGTCCTGACTTTC.

This clonotype has a count of ten or more. The chain combines TRBV27 with TRBJ1-3, with a tentative D call TRBD1 (5 bases). Trimming removed 3 bases from V and 1 base from J, with 7 bases in between. This CDR3 spans 14 amino acids. Germline V lookup: CDR1 MNHEY, CDR2 SMNVEV (reference sequence). The CDR3 DNA follows: TGTGCCAGCAGTTTTTCAGGGTCTGGAAACACCATATATTTT. This encodes CASSFSGSGNTIYF.

This clonotype was seen many times. The chain couples TRBV7-2 to TRBJ1-5; 7 bases align to TRBD1. V trimming: 1 base; J trimming: 4 bases; junction bases outside the gene matches: 4. This CDR3 contains 15 residues. CDR1 and CDR2 from the germline V gene are SGHTA and FQGNSA. The CDR3 DNA reads as TGTGCCAGCAGCTTAGTCGGGGACAGAAATCAGCCCCAGCATTTT. Its translation: CASSLVGDRNQPQHF.

The V gene is TRBV20-1, the J gene TRBJ1-2, with D possibly matching TRBD1 (6 bases). Trimming removed 0 bases at V and 4 bases at J, with 9 bases between. Germline V lookup: CDR1 DFQATT, CDR2 SNEGSKA (reference sequence). This CDR3 has 13 residues. CDR3 protein: CSARETGSYGYTF. The DNA of the CDR3 is TGCAGTGCTAGAGAAACAGGGAGCTATGGCTACACCTTC.

CDR3 sequence (DNA): TGTGCCAGCAGCTTTTATCAGGGGGCAGGGGGGGGTGGCACTGAAGCTTTCTTT. Its protein is CASSFYQGAGGGGTEAFF. This chain joins TRBV7-9 and TRBJ1-1; 8 bases are shared with TRBD1. The CDR3 is 18 residues long. Germline V gene data show CDR1 as SEHNR and CDR2 as FQNEAQ (reference sequence). The V gene end was trimmed by 3 bases and the J gene end by 4 bases; junction bases not matched to a gene: 16.

In this sample, this clonotype turned up many times. The chain carries TRBV2 and TRBJ1-4; D is possibly TRBD1 (6 bases). The ends were cut back, 6 bases at V and 7 bases at J, with 18 bases in the middle. Germline loops: CDR1 SNHLY, CDR2 FYNNEI. This CDR3 spans 15 amino acids. The CDR3 here is CASSKTTGMAEKLFF. The CDR3 DNA sequence: TGTGCCAGCAGCAAAACAACAGGGATGGCTGAAAAACTGTTTTTT. The complete variable domain, with remaining parts taken from reference TRBV2 and TRBJ1-4, reads EPEVTQTPSHQVTQMGQEVILRCVPISNHLYFYWYRQILGQKVEFLVSFYNNEISEKSEIFDDQFSVERPDGSNFTLKIRSTKLEDSAMYFCASSKTTGMAEKLFFGSGTQLSVL.

Many counts were recorded for this clonotype. J is TRBJ1-2 and V is TRBV12-3 or TRBV12-4; 9 nucleotides match TRBD1. The CDR3 extends over 18 amino acids. Trimming cost V 2 bases and J 8 bases; bases outside gene matches: 18. The CDR3 DNA follows: TGTGCCAGCAGTTTATGGGCCGGGACAGGGACGCTAAGTGCGGGCTACACCTTC. Residues: CASSLWAGTGTLSAGYTF.

This clonotype was detected once. The V call is TRBV4-2, the J call TRBJ2-1; a possible D gene is TRBD2 (5 bases). This CDR3 is built from 15 residues. Germline CDR1 is LGHNA and CDR2 is YNFKEQ. Trimming took off 1 base at V and 3 bases at J, with 10 bases between the two ends. CDR3 DNA sequence: TGTGCCAGCAGCCAAGTGCTAGGACTCTACAATGAGCAGTTCTTC. This encodes CASSQVLGLYNEQFF.

In nucleotides, the CDR3 is TGTGCCACCAGCAGAGATTTACCAGGAAACTATGGCTACACCTTC. This encodes CATSRDLPGNYGYTF. The rearrangement joins TRBV15 to TRBJ1-2, with D hard to call. The CDR3 has 15 amino acids. V was cut by 0 bases and J by 2 bases, with 10 bases left in between. Germline V lookup: CDR1 LNHNV, CDR2 YYDKDF (reference sequence).

J is TRBJ2-1 and V is TRBV10-3, with D perhaps TRBD1 (6 bases). The CDR3 runs to 13 residues. Per the germline V gene, CDR1 is ENHRY and CDR2 is SYGVKD. V was shortened by 6 bases and J by 4 bases, with 10 bases between the two germline ends. CDR3 bases: TGTGCCATCAGGGCAGGGGAATACAATGAGCAGTTCTTC. It yields the protein CAIRAGEYNEQFF.

The CDR3 DNA is TGTGCCAGCAGCTTCTCCCACTACAATGAGCAGTACTTC. It codes for CASSFSHYNEQYF. This sequence joins TRBV7-6 and TRBJ2-1, with D hard to call. The end of the DNA fits TRBJ2-7 better, so the J call may be wrong. The germline V gene encodes CDR1 SGHVS and CDR2 FNYEAQ. This CDR3 comprises 13 residues.

This clonotype was recorded a few times. The V gene is TRBV10-1, the J gene TRBJ2-1, with unresolved D. Per the germline V gene, CDR1 is WNHNN and CDR2 is SYGVQD (reference sequence). The CDR3 covers 13 residues. Deletions cut 3 bases from V and 6 bases from J, with 9 bases between. As DNA, the CDR3 is TGCGCCAGCAGTGAATCTTCCCGCAATGAGCAGTTCTTC. The encoded protein is CASSESSRNEQFF.

This chain connects TRBV24-1 to TRBJ2-1, with 12 bases identical to TRBD2. This CDR3 is 18 amino acids long. Germline V CDR1 and CDR2: KGHDR, SFDVKD. The trim removed 3 bases at V and 8 bases at J, leaving 13 bases unmatched. The CDR3 bases are TGTGCCACCAGTGATACTGACTCTAGCGGGGGGGCCGTAGATGAGCAGTTCTTC. This sequence encodes CATSDTDSSGGAVDEQFF.

The J gene is TRBJ2-2, the V gene TRBV12-3 or TRBV12-4, with D tentatively TRBD1 (6 bases). The CDR3 runs 11 residues. The CDR3 is CGTANTGELFF. The CDR3 DNA reads as TGTGGGACAGCGAACACCGGGGAGCTGTTTTTT.

This clonotype was seen many times. V gene TRBV3-1 combines with J gene TRBJ2-7; 8 nucleotides match TRBD1. This CDR3 is built from 14 residues. The germline V gene has CDR1 LGHDT and CDR2 YNNKEL (reference sequence). After removal of 1 base from V and 5 bases from J, the junction contained 4 bases not matched to a gene. The CDR3 here is CASSQARGRDEQYF. The CDR3 coding sequence is TGTGCCAGCAGCCAAGCCAGGGGGCGTGACGAGCAGTACTTC.

V usage is TRBV29-1 and J usage is TRBJ1-5, with a weak D call TRBD1 (5 bases). The CDR3 covers 14 residues. Looked up from germline, CDR1 is SQVTM and CDR2 is ANQGSEA. V dropped 6 bases and J dropped 2 bases, with 14 bases sitting between them. The CDR3 is CSVAPGLGNQPQHF. In nucleotides, the CDR3 is TGCAGCGTCGCACCGGGACTAGGCAATCAGCCCCAGCATTTT.

This clonotype has just a few counts. V gene TRBV6-5 combines with J gene TRBJ2-3, with D perhaps matching TRBD2 (5 bases). Germline CDR1 and CDR2: MNHEY and SVGAGI. The CDR3 contains 15 residues. V lost 0 bases and J lost 6, with 13 bases in between. CDR3 protein: CASSYSIASPDTQYF. CDR3 bases: TGTGCCAGCAGTTACTCGATCGCTAGCCCTGATACGCAGTATTTT.

This clonotype has only a few counts. The chain joins TRBV6-6 to TRBJ1-3; D is unclear. Trimming stripped 0 bases from V and 2 bases from J, with 14 bases between. Looked up from germline, CDR1 is MNHNY and CDR2 is SVGAGI (reference sequence). The CDR3 runs 17 residues. In DNA, the CDR3 is TGTGCCAGCAGTTACTCAGCGAGACGAAACCCTGGAAACACCATATATTTT. The encoded protein is CASSYSARRNPGNTIYF.

The chain recombines TRBV7-3 with TRBJ2-7; TRBD2 is a possible D gene (6 bases). Trimming cost V 5 bases and J 6 bases, with 17 bases left between them. There are 14 residues in the CDR3. Germline V CDR1 and CDR2: SGHTA, FQGTGA. Here the CDR3 reads CASSISGLPGEQYF. DNA of the CDR3: TGTGCCAGCAGCATCTCGGGACTCCCGGGCGAGCAGTACTTC.

In its sample, this clonotype was seen many times. The chain recombines TRBV20-1 with TRBJ1-1; possible D gene TRBD1, 6 bases. The CDR3 consists of 12 residues. Trimming removed 6 bases at V and 5 bases at J, with 13 bases between. Germline-derived CDR1 and CDR2 are DFQATT and SNEGSKA (reference sequence). The DNA for the CDR3 is TGCAGTGCCCTGGTGAGGGGGACTGAAGCTTTCTTT. Its translation is CSALVRGTEAFF.

The rearrangement joins TRBV6-6 to TRBJ1-1; D might be TRBD1 (5 bases). V lost 0 bases to trimming and J lost 5 bases, with 7 bases between them. Germline CDR1 MNHNY, CDR2 SVGAGI (reference sequence). This CDR3 is 13 amino acids long. CDR3 DNA sequence: TGTGCCAGCAGTTACTCAGGGGTGACTGAAGCTTTCTTT. Translating it yields CASSYSGVTEAFF.